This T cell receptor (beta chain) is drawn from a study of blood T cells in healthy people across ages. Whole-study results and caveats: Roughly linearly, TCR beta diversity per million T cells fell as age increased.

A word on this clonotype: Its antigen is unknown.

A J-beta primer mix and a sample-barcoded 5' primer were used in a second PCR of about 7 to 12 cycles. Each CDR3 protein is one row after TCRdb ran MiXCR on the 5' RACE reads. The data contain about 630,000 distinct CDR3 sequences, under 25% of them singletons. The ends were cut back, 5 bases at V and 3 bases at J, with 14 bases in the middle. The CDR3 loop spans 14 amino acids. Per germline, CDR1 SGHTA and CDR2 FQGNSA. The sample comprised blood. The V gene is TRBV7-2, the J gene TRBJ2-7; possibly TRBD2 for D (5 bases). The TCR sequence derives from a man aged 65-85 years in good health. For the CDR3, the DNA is TGTGCCAGCAGCGCAAGTCCGGGGTTCTACGAGCAGTACTTC. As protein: CASSASPGFYEQYF.